Listed here is a single TCR beta chain. Antigen: not known. PCR was performed a second time for 7 to 11 cycles using a sample-barcoded 5' primer and a J-beta primer mix. Per sample, CDR3-containing paired-end reads numbered at least 2.5 million. Each CDR3 protein is one row after TCRdb ran MiXCR on the 5' RACE reads. The data show about 1 million distinct CDR3 sequences, less than 50% seen once. This entry comes from a study of blood T cells in healthy people across ages. General study points: Fewer expanded clones and more diversity marked long-lived versus aged donors. Using unsorted PBMCs precluded a conclusive naive versus antigen-experienced comparison.

Trimming cost V 6 bases and J 5 bases, with 11 bases left between them. Germline CDR1 reads MNHEY; CDR2 reads SMNVEV (reference sequence). CDR3 length equals 12 residues. The extraction recovered at least 6 micrograms of total RNA per sample. This chain joins TRBV27 and TRBJ2-7; D possibly uses TRBD1 or TRBD2 (5 bases each). This TCR was recovered from a woman in her fifties or sixties in good health. The sequenced material came from blood. CDR3 region: CASRGVSDEQYF. CDR3 DNA sequence: TGTGCCAGCAGGGGGGTGTCGGACGAGCAGTACTTC.